Following are 9 T cell receptor beta chains from one sample sequenced in a study of tumor-infiltrating lymphocytes in primary liver carcinoma. With around 500 ng total RNA as template and a constant-region primer, TCR beta cDNA was made. A slightly modified ARM-PCR protocol with three nested multiplex PCR rounds produced these TCR beta libraries. TRBV1-TRBV30 forward primers paired with a C-beta reverse primer drove the first two PCR rounds, about 9 cycles each. TCRdb independently ran MiXCR on the multiplex PCR reads; one entry per CDR3 protein. Here the sample spans approximately 340,000 distinct CDR3 sequences, roughly two thirds being singletons. Germline DNA was extracted alongside blood RNA, which was obtained from unsorted whole blood. Sequenced input: peripheral blood. Every receptor here comes from a man aged 35 to 55 with primary liver carcinoma and hepatitis B virus infection.

As regards this clonotype: This may be a read error: a much more frequent sequence differs by one nucleotide. The chain joins TRBV6-6 to TRBJ1-2; 9 bases line up with TRBD1. The CDR3 totals 16 residues. The germline V gene has CDR1 MNHNY and CDR2 SVGAGI (reference sequence). V shed 3 bases and J 8 bases; nucleotides not matched to a gene: 13. The CDR3 coding sequence is TGTGCCAGCAGTTATTTAGTGATTTCGGACAGGGGCGGCTACACCTTC. Translated: CASSYLVISDRGGYTF.

For this clonotype: At one of its ends the junction is not consistent with the germline gene, which may arise from a read error. The chain links TRBV5-1 to TRBJ1-4; 9 bases map to TRBD1. The V gene's germline CDR1 is SGHRS and CDR2 YFSETQ. There are 14 residues in the CDR3. The CDR3, as DNA: TGCGCCGGCAGCCCGGGACAGGGCCTCAGGGAACTGTTTTTT. Its translation: CAGSPGQGLRELFF.

This clonotype was seen a single time. Being one base from a much bigger clone, this may be a read error. This rearrangement joins TRBV6-5 to TRBJ2-7, with 11 nucleotides matching TRBD1. The V gene's germline CDR1 is MNHEY and CDR2 SVGAGI. The CDR3 totals 14 residues. The CDR3 bases are TGTGTCAGCAGGAGGACAGGGGGCATCCACGAGCAGTACTTC. Protein product: CVSRRTGGIHEQYF.

V is TRBV13 and J is TRBJ2-1; 9 positions agree with TRBD1. This CDR3 is 16 amino acids long. V trimming: 5 bases; J trimming: 4 bases; junction bases outside the gene matches: 9. The germline CDR1 and CDR2 sequences are PRHDT and FYEKMQ (reference sequence). The CDR3 loop is CASSPRTGDPYNEQFF. In DNA form, the CDR3 reads TGTGCCAGCAGCCCACGGACAGGGGATCCTTACAATGAGCAGTTCTTC.

This clonotype was detected many times. The chain recombines TRBV4-3 with TRBJ2-2, with TRBD2 matching 10 bases. Germline trimming cut 0 bases from V and 7 bases from J; bases unmatched to any gene: 11. The length of the CDR3 is 18 residues. Germline CDR1 reads LGHNA; CDR2 reads YSLEER. DNA of the CDR3: TGCGCCAGCAGCCAAGATCGTCTAGCGGGAGTATCGGGCGGGGAGCTGTTTTTT. This codes for CASSQDRLAGVSGGELFF.

This clonotype has only a few counts. A single base separates this from a much larger clone, so it may be a read error. The V call is TRBV29-1, the J call TRBJ2-3; D may correspond to TRBD1 or TRBD2 (7 bases each). The CDR3 consists of 14 residues. Germline CDR1 and CDR2: SQVTM and ANQGSEA. CDR3 in DNA: TGCAGCGTTGAGGGCAGGGGGGGCACAGATATGCAGTATTTT. Translating it yields CSVEGRGGTDMQYF.

Comment on this clonotype: The CDR3 carries no conserved terminal phenylalanine or tryptophan, so it likely arises from a read error. The DNA is left out, because the CDR3 cannot be placed on it with certainty; the CDR3 is given as TCRdb lists it. The gene calls are TRBV11-2 and TRBJ2-7; TRBD2, as called in the table, went unchecked against the DNA. Looked up from germline, CDR1 is SGHAT and CDR2 is FQNNGV. Ends included, the CDR3 has 8 residues. The chain's CDR3 is CASSSQRG.

The chain combines TRBV12-3 or TRBV12-4 with TRBJ1-5, with 10 bases identical to TRBD1. The trim removed 5 bases at V and 6 bases at J, leaving 13 bases unmatched. The length of the CDR3 is 17 residues. CDR3 protein: CASSTRRSGQGSQPQHF. The DNA for the CDR3 is TGTGCCAGCAGTACTCGACGATCGGGACAGGGGAGTCAGCCCCAGCATTTT.

Concerning this clonotype itself: A much larger clone lies a single base off, so this may be a read error. The V call is TRBV11-1, the J call TRBJ2-3; perhaps TRBD2 as D (6 bases). V was clipped by 7 bases and J by 0 bases, with 17 bases between them. Germline V CDR1 and CDR2: SGHAT, FQDESV (reference sequence). The CDR3 is 16 residues long. CDR3: CASILGRGASTDTQYF. DNA of the CDR3: TGTGCCAGCATCCTCGGGCGGGGAGCTAGCACAGATACGCAGTATTTT.